These 18 T cell receptor beta chains share one sample of origin, sequenced in a study of blood T cell repertoires in COVID-19. Assay: immunoSEQ multiplex PCR; the TCRdb copy retains only in-frame clones and omits some. The table lists about 260,000 clones, 75% to 90% of them singletons, with over 1.5% in the top ten. Sequencing input: peripheral blood. The receptors derive from a man in his thirties or forties with active or convalescent COVID-19.

This chain connects TRBV3-1 (or the pseudogene TRBV3-2) to TRBJ2-2, with D perhaps matching TRBD1 (5 bases). Trimming stripped 3 bases from V and 5 bases from J, with 7 bases between. Looked up from germline, CDR1 is LGHDT and CDR2 is YNNKEL (reference sequence). This CDR3 contains 13 residues. The CDR3, as DNA: TGTGCCAGCAGCCACCAGGGTACCGGGGAGCTGTTTTTT. Residues: CASSHQGTGELFF.

This chain joins TRBV4-2 and TRBJ1-4; 10 bases are a match to TRBD1. Germline CDR1 is LGHNA and CDR2 is YNFKEQ. V lost 4 bases to trimming and J lost 7 bases; unmatched junction nucleotides: 6. The CDR3 consists of 15 residues. CDR3 protein: CASSLRRDRGEKLFF. As DNA, the CDR3 is TGTGCCAGCAGCCTTCGCCGGGACAGGGGTGAAAAACTGTTTTTT.

The rearrangement joins TRBV9 to TRBJ2-1; the D gene is possibly TRBD2 (5 bases). The V end lost 0 bases, the J end lost 5 bases, and 15 bases lay between the germline ends. This CDR3 spans 16 amino acids. The V gene's germline CDR1 is SGDLS and CDR2 YYNGEE. CDR3 coding DNA: TGTGCCAGCAGCGTAGGGGTAGGGAGCGGAGACAATGAGCAGTTCTTC. Translation: CASSVGVGSGDNEQFF.

This chain joins TRBV3-1 (or the pseudogene TRBV3-2) and TRBJ2-3, with 10 nucleotides matching TRBD1. CDR1 LGHDT and CDR2 YNNKEL come from the germline V gene (reference sequence). J was trimmed by 2 bases and V by 4 bases; bases with no gene match: 3. The CDR3 consists of 15 residues. CDR3 sequence: CASSRGTGVTDTQYF. In nucleotides, the CDR3 is TGTGCCAGCAGCCGAGGGACAGGGGTCACAGATACGCAGTATTTT.

The chain employs TRBV7-9 and TRBJ2-3; TRBD2 matches at 12 bases. CDR1 and CDR2 (germline): SEHNR, FQNEAQ (reference sequence). J lost 11 bases, V lost 1 base, and 4 bases had no gene match. The CDR3 runs 14 residues. The CDR3 region is CASSLDTGLAGQYF. In nucleotides, the CDR3 is TGTGCCAGCAGCTTAGATACGGGACTAGCGGGGCAGTATTTT.

The J gene is TRBJ1-6, the V gene TRBV7-8, with 11 bases identical to TRBD1. Germline V CDR1 and CDR2: SGHVS, FQNEAQ. J was trimmed by 10 bases and V by 2 bases; bases with no gene match: 7. The CDR3 loop spans 16 amino acids. The CDR3 here is CASSLMGTGGRSPLHF. The CDR3 DNA sequence: TGTGCCAGCAGCTTAATGGGGACAGGGGGGCGGTCACCCCTCCACTTT. Together with reference TRBV7-8 and TRBJ1-6, the CDR3 gives the full variable domain: GAGVSQSPRYKVAKRGQDVALRCDPISGHVSLFWYQQALGQGPEFLTYFQNEAQLDKSGLPSDRFFAERPEGSVSTLKIQRTQQEDSAVYLCASSLMGTGGRSPLHFGNGTRLTVT.

The chain is built from TRBV6-5 and TRBJ1-1; TRBD1 is a possible D gene (6 bases). The CDR3 is 15 residues long. The germline V gene encodes CDR1 MNHEY and CDR2 SVGAGI. The V gene lost 0 bases and the J gene lost 3 bases, with 11 bases spanning the gap. CDR3 protein: CASSYSFRGDTEAFF. The CDR3 DNA reads TGTGCCAGCAGTTACTCGTTCAGGGGCGACACTGAAGCTTTCTTT.

V usage is TRBV27 and J usage is TRBJ1-2, with TRBD1 matching over 8 bases. The ends lost 6 bases at V and 8 bases at J; junction bases unmatched: 11. CDR1 and CDR2 from the germline V gene are MNHEY and SMNVEV (reference sequence). This CDR3 contains 14 residues. In DNA form, the CDR3 reads TGTGCCAGCAGACGCTCGGACAGGGTAGAGGGCTACACCTTC. This translates into CASRRSDRVEGYTF.

This clone appeared a single time. The chain joins TRBV9 to TRBJ1-2; TRBD1 aligns across 7 bases. The V segment lost 2 bases and the J segment 3 bases; nucleotides outside the gene matches: 4. The CDR3 length is 14 residues. Germline CDR1 reads SGDLS; CDR2 reads YYNGEE. CDR3 DNA sequence: TGTGCCAGCAGCGTCACAGGGGCTTACTATGGCTACACCTTC. Amino acids: CASSVTGAYYGYTF.

The chain combines TRBV18 with TRBJ1-2; no definite D call. The V gene lost 5 bases and the J gene lost 4 bases, with 14 bases spanning the gap. This CDR3 is built from 14 residues. CDR1 KGHSH and CDR2 LQKENI come from the germline V gene. The CDR3 here is CASSDTAPGYGYTF. The DNA for the CDR3 is TGTGCCAGCTCAGATACGGCCCCAGGCTATGGCTACACCTTC.

This clone appeared once. The V call is TRBV18, the J call TRBJ2-7; unclear D gene. Germline V gene data show CDR1 as KGHSH and CDR2 as LQKENI. The CDR3 contains 13 residues. The ends were cut back, 4 bases at V and 3 bases at J, with 10 bases in the middle. The CDR3 region has the DNA TGTGCCAGCTCACGCGATCCTTTCTACGAGCAGTACTTC. Amino acids: CASSRDPFYEQYF.

V usage is TRBV18 and J usage is TRBJ2-3; TRBD2 is a possible D gene (6 bases). The CDR3 length is 15 residues. CDR1 is KGHSH and CDR2 is LQKENI in the germline V gene. V lost 3 bases and J 6 bases, leaving 16 bases between the germline ends. The CDR3 loop is CASSPGQGLADTQYF. For the CDR3, the DNA is TGTGCCAGCTCACCCGGGCAGGGACTGGCGGATACGCAGTATTTT.

The genes are TRBV5-1 and TRBJ1-2; 8 bases fit TRBD1. Germline trimming cut 1 base from V and 7 bases from J; bases unmatched to any gene: 9. The CDR3 length is 15 residues. Germline V lookup: CDR1 SGHRS, CDR2 YFSETQ. The CDR3 protein is CASSLSGPGGSGYTF. The DNA of the CDR3 is TGCGCCAGCAGCTTGTCAGGTCCAGGGGGCTCTGGCTACACCTTC.

This chain's CDR3 is CASSKPPSGVNPSYNEQFF. In DNA, the CDR3 is TGCGCCAGCAGCAAGCCACCTAGCGGGGTAAACCCCTCCTACAATGAGCAGTTCTTC. V and J are TRBV5-1 and TRBJ2-1, with 9 bases matching TRBD2. Unmatched junction bases numbered 14, after V lost 4 bases and J lost 0 bases. CDR1 is SGHRS and CDR2 is YFSETQ in the germline V gene. This CDR3 is built from 19 residues.

This chain links TRBV2 with TRBJ1-5; 7 nucleotides align to TRBD1. The CDR3 is made up of 14 amino acids. CDR1 and CDR2 (germline): SNHLY, FYNNEI. V was pared by 6 bases and J by 3 bases, with 5 bases of the junction left unmatched. CDR3 nucleotides: TGTGCCAGCAGCCGGACAGGTGACAATCAGCCCCAGCATTTT. Amino acid sequence: CASSRTGDNQPQHF.

The chain has TRBV10-1 and TRBJ2-2; 9 bases are shared with TRBD1. The CDR3 covers 15 residues. Germline-derived CDR1 and CDR2 are WNHNN and SYGVQD (reference sequence). V lost 6 bases to trimming and J lost 3 bases; unmatched junction nucleotides: 5. The CDR3 bases are TGCGCCAGCAGCGTCGACAGGGGGTACACCGGGGAGCTGTTTTTT. Translated, it gives CASSVDRGYTGELFF.

J is TRBJ1-2 and V is TRBV7-9; D is ambiguous. Germline V gene data show CDR1 as SEHNR and CDR2 as FQNEAQ (reference sequence). V lost 6 bases to trimming and J lost 3 bases, with 5 bases between them. This CDR3 is 11 amino acids long. The CDR3 sequence: CASSPDYGYTF. The CDR3 bases are TGTGCCAGCAGTCCTGACTATGGCTACACCTTC.

The rearrangement links TRBV12-1 to TRBJ2-5; the table's D call, TRBD2, has no DNA check behind it. TRBV12-1 is a pseudogene. The CDR3 runs 17 residues. Here the CDR3 DNA reads TGTGCCAGCAGCTTTGTAGATAGCGGGGCCCTTGAAGAGACCCAGTACTTC. Its translation: CASSFVDSGALEETQYF.